This T cell receptor (beta chain) was sequenced for a study of blood T cell repertoires in COVID-19. Study overall: COVID-19 samples from acute and convalescent phases originated in the United States, Italy and Spain. Nucleic acid was either cDNA or gDNA, and it came from T cells, B-cell-depleted T cells, or PBMCs.

Authors' analysis steps: Reference gene primers were amplified, and this amplification served to estimate nucleated cell counts. Clones were read by immunoSEQ multiplex PCR, and TCRdb kept only the in-frame ones, dropping some. V, J and clone size reflect that table, while D and trimming were determined from the DNA. The sample records tens of thousands of clones, about 75% being singletons. This CDR3 is built from 15 residues. Trimming removed 4 bases from V and 2 bases from J; junction bases left unmatched: 7. Looked up from germline, CDR1 is GTSNPN and CDR2 is SVGIG (reference sequence). The sequencing sample was made of peripheral blood. This TCR came from a man aged 50-59 years with active or convalescent COVID-19. The chain couples TRBV30 to TRBJ1-4; 7 bases map to TRBD1. CDR3 bases: TGTGCCTGGACCGAGGGACAGAGCACTAATGAAAAACTGTTTTTT. Translated, it gives CAWTEGQSTNEKLFF.